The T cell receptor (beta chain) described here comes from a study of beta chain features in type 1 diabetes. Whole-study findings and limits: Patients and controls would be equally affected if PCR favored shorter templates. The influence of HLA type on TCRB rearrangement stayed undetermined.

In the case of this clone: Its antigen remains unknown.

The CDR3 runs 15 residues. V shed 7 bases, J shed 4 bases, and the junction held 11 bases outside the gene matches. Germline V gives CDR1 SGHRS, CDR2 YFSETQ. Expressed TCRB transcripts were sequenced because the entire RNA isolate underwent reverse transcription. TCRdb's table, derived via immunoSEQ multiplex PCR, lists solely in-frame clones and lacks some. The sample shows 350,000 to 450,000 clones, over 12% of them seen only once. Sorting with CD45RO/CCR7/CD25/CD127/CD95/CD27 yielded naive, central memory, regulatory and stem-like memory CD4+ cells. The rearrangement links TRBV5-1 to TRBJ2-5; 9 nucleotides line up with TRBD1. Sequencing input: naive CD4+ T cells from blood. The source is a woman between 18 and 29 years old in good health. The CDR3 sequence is CASRARGQGGETQYF. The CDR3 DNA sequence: TGCGCCAGCCGTGCTAGGGGACAGGGTGGAGAGACCCAGTACTTC.